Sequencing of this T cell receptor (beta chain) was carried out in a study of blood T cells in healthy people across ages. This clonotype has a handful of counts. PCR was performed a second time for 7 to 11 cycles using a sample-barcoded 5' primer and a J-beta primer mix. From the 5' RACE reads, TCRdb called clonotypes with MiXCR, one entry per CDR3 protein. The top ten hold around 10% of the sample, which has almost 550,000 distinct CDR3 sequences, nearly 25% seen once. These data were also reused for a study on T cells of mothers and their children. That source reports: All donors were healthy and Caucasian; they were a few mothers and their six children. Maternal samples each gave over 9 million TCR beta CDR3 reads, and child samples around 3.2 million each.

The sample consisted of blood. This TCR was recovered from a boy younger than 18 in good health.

The chain's CDR3 is CASSSVSFGGGASGANVLTF. DNA for the CDR3: TGCGCCAGCAGCTCCGTCTCCTTTGGCGGGGGGGCCTCTGGGGCCAACGTCCTGACTTTC. The chain uses TRBV5-1 and TRBJ2-6; 9 bases agree with TRBD2. Per the germline V gene, CDR1 is SGHRS and CDR2 is YFSETQ. The CDR3 totals 20 residues. Trimming removed 3 bases from V and 0 bases from J; junction bases left unmatched: 13.